This T cell receptor (beta chain) stems from a study of blood T cell repertoires in COVID-19. The CDR3 has 14 amino acids. Trimming took 2 bases from V and 4 from J; bases not matched to a gene: 2. CDR1 is SGHRS, CDR2 YFSETQ, per germline. Profiling relied on immunoSEQ multiplex PCR, and the TCRdb table lists in-frame clones only, not all of them. Of over 250,000 clones in the sample, roughly 86% were seen once. The V and J genes are TRBV5-1 and TRBJ2-7; 11 bases line up with TRBD2. The sequenced material came from peripheral blood. The clonotype comes from a man aged 35-49 years who had recovered from COVID-19. The CDR3 protein is CASSFSGGDYEQYF. The CDR3 DNA is TGCGCCAGCAGCTTTAGCGGGGGGGATTACGAGCAGTACTTC.